These 3 T cell receptor beta chains share one sample of origin, sequenced in a study of identical twins. TCRdb re-analysed the 5' RACE reads in MiXCR, keeping a single row per CDR3 protein. The table has about 720,000 distinct CDR3 sequences, 15% to 20% seen once; the top ten hold 13%. The data were also submitted as part of a second study, on T cells expressing NK-cell markers.

The sequenced sample consisted of PBMCs. These receptors were obtained from a young woman in good health.

This clonotype was recorded a few times. The rearrangement uses TRBV12-5 and TRBJ2-5; 8 bases match TRBD1. Germline V gives CDR1 LGHNT, CDR2 FRNRAP. J gave up 1 base and V 1 base, and 5 bases lay outside the gene matches. There are 16 residues in the CDR3. The chain's CDR3 is CASGLGTTGGQETQYF. As DNA, the CDR3 is TGTGCTAGTGGTTTGGGAACTACAGGGGGCCAAGAGACCCAGTACTTC.

This clonotype was detected a few times. V usage is TRBV7-9 and J usage is TRBJ2-1; unclear D gene. V lost 4 bases, J lost 9 bases, and 7 bases lay in between. The CDR3 covers 11 residues. Germline CDR1 is SEHNR and CDR2 is FQNEAQ (reference sequence). This CDR3 reads CASSWVSEQFF. For the CDR3, the DNA is TGTGCCAGCAGCTGGGTCTCTGAGCAGTTCTTC.

This sequence joins TRBV15 and TRBJ1-5; D unresolved. Trimming took 3 bases from V and 3 from J, leaving 3 bases between them. Germline V gives CDR1 LNHNV, CDR2 YYDKDF (reference sequence). The CDR3 length is 12 residues. The CDR3 spells CATSRPNQPQHF. As DNA, the CDR3 is TGTGCCACCAGCAGGCCCAATCAGCCCCAGCATTTT.